The 26 T cell receptor beta chains below were found in one sample sequenced in a study of T cells after yellow fever vaccination. From the 5' RACE reads, TCRdb called clonotypes with MiXCR, one entry per CDR3 protein. The table records a few hundred thousand distinct CDR3 sequences, around 8.1% of them present only once. The specimen comprised PBMCs, sampled about 41 days after the first yellow fever vaccination. These receptors were collected from a man between 18 and 29 years old who received the YFV17D yellow fever vaccine.

The V gene is TRBV7-3, the J gene TRBJ2-1; 7 positions agree with TRBD2. Germline CDR1 SGHTA, CDR2 FQGTGA. CDR3 length: 15 amino acids. J gave up 9 bases and V 5 bases, and 13 bases lay outside the gene matches. The CDR3 sequence: CASSPRAAGVSEQFF. The CDR3 coding sequence is TGTGCCAGCAGCCCTAGGGCGGCGGGGGTAAGTGAGCAGTTCTTC.

The chain combines TRBV5-1 with TRBJ2-2; no reliable D call. The CDR3 has 17 residues. Germline loops: CDR1 SGHRS, CDR2 YFSETQ. Trimming took 0 bases from V and 0 from J, leaving 12 bases between them. The CDR3 reads CASSLGTEYTNTGELFF. In DNA, the CDR3 is TGCGCCAGCAGCTTGGGGACCGAATACACGAACACCGGGGAGCTGTTTTTT.

The chain is built from TRBV24-1 and TRBJ1-1; a possible D gene is TRBD1 (6 bases). Trimming stripped 9 bases from V and 1 base from J, with 14 bases between. Germline V lookup: CDR1 KGHDR, CDR2 SFDVKD. CDR3 length: 14 residues. For the CDR3, the DNA is TGTGCCACCCATGATCAGGGGTGGAACACTGAAGCTTTCTTT. This translates into CATHDQGWNTEAFF.

In this sample, this clonotype turned up many times. The chain links TRBV6-1 to TRBJ1-4; D possibly corresponds to TRBD1 (6 bases). Germline V gene data show CDR1 as MNHNS and CDR2 as SASEGT. This CDR3 has 16 residues. V lost 5 bases to trimming and J lost 1 base, with 14 bases between them. CDR3 loop: CASSRETGGTNEKLFF. The CDR3 nucleotides are TGTGCCAGCAGTCGCGAGACAGGAGGAACTAATGAAAAACTGTTTTTT.

This clonotype was counted ten times or more. The rearrangement joins TRBV20-1 to TRBJ1-1; D is undetermined. V was shortened by 3 bases and J by 7 bases, with 18 bases between the two germline ends. Germline lookup yields CDR1 DFQATT and CDR2 SNEGSKA (reference sequence). The CDR3 runs 14 residues. CDR3 residues: CSASHREKGFEAFF. The CDR3 coding sequence is TGCAGTGCTAGCCATAGGGAAAAGGGATTTGAAGCTTTCTTT.

The chain links TRBV6-1 to TRBJ2-1; D gene ambiguous. The CDR3 length is 12 residues. The V end lost 6 bases, the J end lost 0 bases, and 3 bases lay between the germline ends. CDR1 is MNHNS and CDR2 is SASEGT in the germline V gene. The CDR3 sequence: CASRFSYNEQFF. In DNA, the CDR3 is TGTGCCAGCAGATTCTCCTACAATGAGCAGTTCTTC.

This clonotype was found a few times. This rearrangement joins TRBV20-1 to TRBJ2-3, with 8 positions matching TRBD2. The V segment lost 0 bases and the J segment 8 bases; nucleotides outside the gene matches: 13. The CDR3 runs to 16 residues. CDR1 and CDR2 (germline): DFQATT, SNEGSKA (reference sequence). CDR3 sequence: CSARDRSGGSLGTQYF. CDR3 DNA: TGCAGTGCTAGAGATAGGTCGGGGGGGTCGTTAGGTACGCAGTATTTT.

V gene TRBV2 combines with J gene TRBJ2-1, with a possible D match to TRBD1 (6 bases). V lost 7 bases and J lost 1, with 17 bases in between. The CDR3 contains 16 residues. Germline CDR1 and CDR2: SNHLY and FYNNEI. The CDR3 DNA sequence: TGTGCCAGCAAAGAGCTGTTCGACAGGTCCTACAATGAGCAGTTCTTC. Translating it yields CASKELFDRSYNEQFF.

V gene TRBV20-1 combines with J gene TRBJ1-1; tentative D call: TRBD1 (6 bases). This CDR3 contains 16 residues. Trimming shortened V by 6 bases and J by 1 base, and 21 bases separated the two germline ends. CDR1 DFQATT and CDR2 SNEGSKA come from the germline V gene (reference sequence). The CDR3 DNA is TGCAGTGCCACTTTCCCCCTGGGCAGGGGGAACACTGAAGCTTTCTTT. Protein sequence: CSATFPLGRGNTEAFF.

This clonotype has just a few counts. This chain uses TRBV18 with TRBJ1-1; D is ambiguous. Germline V gene lookup returns CDR1 KGHSH and CDR2 LQKENI. The CDR3 length is 11 residues. Deletions cut 3 bases from V and 7 bases from J, with 6 bases between. CDR3 DNA: TGTGCCAGCTCACCGCAGAGTGAAGCTTTCTTT. The encoded protein is CASSPQSEAFF.

There are many counts of this clonotype. The chain carries TRBV5-6 and TRBJ2-2; 7 bases agree with TRBD1. Unmatched junction bases numbered 3, after V lost 6 bases and J lost 1 base. The CDR3 covers 14 residues. Germline loops: CDR1 SGHDT, CDR2 YYEEEE. The CDR3 region has the DNA TGTGCCAGCACCGGGACAGAGAACACCGGGGAGCTGTTTTTT. As protein: CASTGTENTGELFF.

The chain couples TRBV5-5 to TRBJ2-7, with 8 positions matching TRBD1. The CDR3 runs 15 residues. The V and J ends lost 4 bases and 4 bases, in that order; junction bases with no gene match: 10. Per germline, CDR1 SGHKS and CDR2 YYEKEE (reference sequence). The CDR3 sequence: CASSEGQGVWYEQYF. CDR3 DNA: TGTGCCAGCAGCGAAGGACAGGGAGTTTGGTACGAGCAGTACTTC.

The gene calls are TRBV4-3 and TRBJ1-5; D might be TRBD1 (6 bases). This CDR3 is built from 16 residues. The germline V and J ends were trimmed by 4 bases and 6 bases, with 19 bases remaining between them. The germline V gene encodes CDR1 LGHNA and CDR2 YSLEER. The CDR3 DNA reads as TGCGCCAGCAGCCCAACCCTCTGGGGGCCGGGTCAGCCCCAGCATTTT. This translates into CASSPTLWGPGQPQHF.

In DNA, the CDR3 is TGCAGTGCTAGGGGCGACAGGGTATATTCACCCCTCCACTTT. It specifies CSARGDRVYSPLHF. The chain is built from TRBV20-1 and TRBJ1-6; TRBD1 matches at 7 bases. The CDR3 is 14 residues long. The ends lost 3 bases at V and 8 bases at J; junction bases unmatched: 7. CDR1 is DFQATT, CDR2 SNEGSKA, per germline (reference sequence).

DNA for the CDR3: TGTGCCAGCAGCTTTTTAATCAGCTCTGGGGCCAACGTCCTGACTTTC. It codes for CASSFLISSGANVLTF. The V gene is TRBV13, the J gene TRBJ2-6; D is uncertain. V was trimmed by 3 bases and J by 0 bases, leaving 9 bases between them. This CDR3 region has 16 residues. The germline V gene encodes CDR1 PRHDT and CDR2 FYEKMQ (reference sequence).

Ten or more counts support this clonotype. The chain uses TRBV12-3 or TRBV12-4 and TRBJ1-2; weak D call: TRBD1 (5 bases). The CDR3 length is 13 residues. With 8 bases removed from V and 1 base from J, the gap between germline ends came to 11 bases. The CDR3 is CASADDSNYGYTF. The CDR3 bases are TGTGCCAGCGCTGACGACAGTAACTATGGCTACACCTTC.

This clonotype was recorded a few times. The chain combines TRBV5-1 with TRBJ2-5, with TRBD2 as a possible D gene (5 bases). V was clipped by 2 bases and J by 2 bases, with 16 bases between them. This CDR3 has 16 amino acids. CDR1 is SGHRS and CDR2 is YFSETQ in the germline V gene. CDR3: CASSFLYGRDQETQYF. CDR3 nucleotide sequence: TGCGCCAGCAGCTTTCTTTATGGACGGGATCAAGAGACCCAGTACTTC.

J is TRBJ1-2 and V is TRBV7-3; 9 bases map to TRBD1. CDR1 is SGHTA and CDR2 is FQGTGA in the germline V gene. V lost 0 bases to trimming and J lost 4 bases; unmatched junction nucleotides: 3. The CDR3 sequence is 15 residues long. The CDR3 DNA reads TGTGCCAGCAGCTTAACCGGGACAGGGAGCTATGGCTACACCTTC. This translates into CASSLTGTGSYGYTF.

This clonotype was found many times. The chain has TRBV7-9 and TRBJ2-3; D ambiguous. The CDR3 totals 13 residues. Germline V lookup: CDR1 SEHNR, CDR2 FQNEAQ (reference sequence). Trimming pared 4 bases from V and 2 bases from J, leaving 7 bases between. CDR3 residues: CASSSLATDTQYF. The CDR3 nucleotides are TGTGCCAGCAGCTCGCTTGCCACAGATACGCAGTATTTT.

This clonotype appeared a single time. J is TRBJ2-1 and V is TRBV7-9; D might be TRBD1 (6 bases). Trimming stripped 5 bases from V and 8 bases from J, with 19 bases between. CDR1 and CDR2 (germline): SEHNR, FQNEAQ (reference sequence). The CDR3 sequence is 15 residues long. The CDR3 sequence is CASSLASGTTDEQFF. DNA for the CDR3: TGTGCCAGCAGCCTCGCTTCCGGGACAACGGATGAGCAGTTCTTC. The entire variable domain, with the rest obtained from reference TRBV7-9 and TRBJ2-1, is as follows: DTGVSQNPRHKITKRGQNVTFRCDPISEHNRLYWYRQTLGQGPEFLTYFQNEAQLEKSRLLSDRFSAERPKGSFSTLEIQRTEQGDSAMYLCASSLASGTTDEQFFGPGTRLTVL.

The chain recombines TRBV18 with TRBJ2-2, with D possibly being TRBD2 (5 bases). Germline assignment: CDR1 KGHSH and CDR2 LQKENI. The CDR3 consists of 15 residues. The germline V and J ends were trimmed by 1 base and 0 bases, with 6 bases remaining between them. The CDR3 nucleotides are TGTGCCAGCTCACCACAGAGGGCGAACACCGGGGAGCTGTTTTTT. Encoded protein: CASSPQRANTGELFF.

This clonotype was counted a few times. This chain links TRBV7-9 with TRBJ2-1; the D gene is possibly TRBD2 (7 bases). V lost 5 bases and J 6 bases, leaving 20 bases between the germline ends. Germline V gene lookup returns CDR1 SEHNR and CDR2 FQNEAQ (reference sequence). This CDR3 has 16 amino acids. CDR3 nucleotide sequence: TGTGCCAGCAGCATCCTTCGGGGGGCTGCGGGCAATGAGCAGTTCTTC. This sequence encodes CASSILRGAAGNEQFF.

There are a few counts of this clonotype. This chain connects TRBV29-1 to TRBJ2-2; no firm D call. CDR1 is SQVTM, CDR2 ANQGSEA, per germline. V lost 1 base and J lost 6, with 6 bases in between. CDR3 length equals 12 residues. The CDR3 reads CSVEGDPGELFF. For the CDR3, the DNA is TGCAGCGTTGAAGGGGATCCCGGGGAGCTGTTTTTT.

The sample holds a few counts of this clonotype. The chain employs TRBV10-3 and TRBJ2-2; D is unresolved. Trimming took off 6 bases at V and 1 base at J, with 15 bases between the two ends. The germline gives CDR1 ENHRY, CDR2 SYGVKD. This CDR3 contains 16 residues. CDR3 DNA: TGTGCCATCAGATCCGGACCGGCCCTGAACACCGGGGAGCTGTTTTTT. As protein: CAIRSGPALNTGELFF.

This clonotype has only a few counts. This sequence joins TRBV6-1 and TRBJ2-3; 8 nucleotides agree with TRBD2. Germline CDR1 is MNHNS and CDR2 is SASEGT. The CDR3 consists of 15 residues. J was trimmed by 4 bases and V by 7 bases; bases with no gene match: 10. The CDR3 spells CASILAPGGADTQYF. CDR3 DNA: TGTGCCAGCATCTTGGCCCCCGGGGGGGCAGATACGCAGTATTTT.

V is TRBV4-1 and J is TRBJ1-5; 7 nucleotides match TRBD1. Germline V gene data show CDR1 as MGHRA and CDR2 as YSYEKL. The CDR3 has 16 residues. Trimming took 1 base from V and 6 from J; bases not matched to a gene: 9. The CDR3 sequence: CASSQAGGPGGQPQHF. In nucleotides, the CDR3 is TGCGCCAGCAGCCAAGCTGGGGGCCCAGGGGGTCAGCCCCAGCATTTT.